These 10 T cell receptor beta chains share one sample of origin, sequenced in a study of Tregs in tolerant kidney transplant recipients. Sequencing was performed with immunoSEQ multiplex PCR; in TCRdb, only in-frame clones are kept and a portion is missing. This table has approximately 50,000 clones, about 91% appearing once. Recipients received nonmyeloablative bone marrow transplants from related graft donors, with transient mixed chimerism. The sequencing here drew on CD8+ T cells from blood (PBMCs), taken 24 months after the transplant. The source of these receptors is a human patient who received a combined kidney and bone marrow transplant. Some T cells may be the graft donor's.

The CDR3 region is CASSYSKGEWPGELFF. In DNA, the CDR3 is TGTGCCAGCAGTTACTCGAAGGGGGAGTGGCCCGGGGAGCTGTTTTTT. V usage is TRBV6-5 and J usage is TRBJ2-2, with a weak D call TRBD1 (6 bases). Germline V gives CDR1 MNHEY, CDR2 SVGAGI. This CDR3 is 16 amino acids long. Trimming left V 0 bases short and J 6 bases short, with 14 bases between.

V is TRBV5-6 and J is TRBJ1-1; 7 bases agree with TRBD1. The ends lost 3 bases at V and 1 base at J; junction bases unmatched: 3. CDR3 length equals 14 residues. The germline gives CDR1 SGHDT, CDR2 YYEEEE. For the CDR3, the DNA is TGTGCCAGCAGCTGGGGGACAGCGAACACTGAAGCTTTCTTT. Protein product: CASSWGTANTEAFF.

V and J are TRBV9 and TRBJ2-2; TRBD1 is a possible D gene (5 bases). This CDR3 contains 14 residues. Germline V gives CDR1 SGDLS, CDR2 YYNGEE. Trimming stripped 3 bases from V and 5 bases from J, with 11 bases between. The CDR3 loop is CASSAPQGTGELFF. CDR3 DNA: TGTGCCAGCAGCGCCCCCCAGGGTACCGGGGAGCTGTTTTTT.

This chain connects TRBV2 to TRBJ2-5, with D hard to call. V was shortened by 6 bases and J by 5 bases, with 10 bases between the two germline ends. Germline CDR1 reads SNHLY; CDR2 reads FYNNEI. This CDR3 region has 12 residues. CDR3 region: CASRFPSETQYF. The CDR3 coding sequence is TGTGCCAGCAGGTTCCCGTCGGAGACCCAGTACTTC.

V usage is TRBV10-1 and J usage is TRBJ2-1; the match to TRBD2 covers 10 bases. In germline, CDR1 is WNHNN, CDR2 SYGVQD (reference sequence). V gave up 0 bases and J gave up 7 bases; unmatched junction bases: 21. The CDR3 covers 21 residues. The CDR3, as DNA: TGCGCCAGCAGTGAGTCTCCGAGCGGGGGGGCCGTGGGGCATACATTTAATGAGCAGTTCTTC. Translated, it gives CASSESPSGGAVGHTFNEQFF.

The chain recombines TRBV6-1 with TRBJ1-5; D not certain. The CDR3 covers 15 residues. V lost 5 bases and J 1 base, leaving 12 bases between the germline ends. Germline loops: CDR1 MNHNS, CDR2 SASEGT. CDR3 bases: TGTGCCAGCAGTCAGAGAGGGTGGAGCAATCAGCCCCAGCATTTT. Translation gives CASSQRGWSNQPQHF.

The genes are TRBV15 and TRBJ1-5, with a possible D match to TRBD1 (5 bases). The V end was cut by 0 bases, the J end by 0 bases, with 12 bases between. The CDR3 has 17 amino acids. Germline V gene lookup returns CDR1 LNHNV and CDR2 YYDKDF (reference sequence). For the CDR3, the DNA is TGTGCCACCAGCAGAGATCGGTTAGGGGCTAGCAATCAGCCCCAGCATTTT. Amino acids: CATSRDRLGASNQPQHF.

This chain links TRBV9 with TRBJ2-1; D might be TRBD1 (6 bases). CDR1 SGDLS and CDR2 YYNGEE come from the germline V gene. V was shortened by 3 bases and J by 9 bases, with 19 bases between the two germline ends. This CDR3 comprises 15 residues. As DNA, the CDR3 is TGTGCCAGCAGCGCCAGCCTCCCTACAGGGCCTGAGCAGTTCTTC. Translating it yields CASSASLPTGPEQFF. The full variable domain, completed using reference TRBV9 and TRBJ2-1, is DSGVTQTPKHLITATGQRVTLRCSPRSGDLSVYWYQQSLDQGLQFLIQYYNGEERAKGNILERFSAQQFPDLHSELNLSSLELGDSALYFCASSASLPTGPEQFFGPGTRLTVL.

The chain is built from TRBV5-6 and TRBJ1-5, with a possible D match to TRBD1 (6 bases). Germline lookup yields CDR1 SGHDT and CDR2 YYEEEE. V was pared by 2 bases and J by 5 bases, with 11 bases between. This CDR3 is 14 amino acids long. CDR3 nucleotide sequence: TGTGCCAGCAGCTTTGGGACAAAAGATCAGCCCCAGCATTTT. This translates into CASSFGTKDQPQHF.

The chain is built from TRBV7-9 and TRBJ1-4; perhaps TRBD1 as D (5 bases). Trimming removed 1 base from V and 6 bases from J, with 15 bases in between. Germline V gene lookup returns CDR1 SEHNR and CDR2 FQNEAQ (reference sequence). The CDR3 extends over 16 amino acids. The CDR3 reads CASSLDIGARDEKLFF. CDR3 DNA: TGTGCCAGCAGCTTAGACATTGGGGCGAGAGATGAAAAACTGTTTTTT.